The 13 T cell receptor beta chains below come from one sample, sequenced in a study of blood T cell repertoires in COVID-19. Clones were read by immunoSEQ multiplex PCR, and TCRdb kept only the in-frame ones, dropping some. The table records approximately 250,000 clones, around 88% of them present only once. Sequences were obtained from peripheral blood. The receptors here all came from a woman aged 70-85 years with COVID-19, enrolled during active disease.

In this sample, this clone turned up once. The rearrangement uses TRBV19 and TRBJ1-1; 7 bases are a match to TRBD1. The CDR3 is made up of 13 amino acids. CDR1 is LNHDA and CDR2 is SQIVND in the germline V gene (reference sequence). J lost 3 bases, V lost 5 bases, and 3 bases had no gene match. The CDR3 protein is CASSHTGDTEAFF. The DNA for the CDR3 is TGTGCCAGTAGTCACACAGGGGACACTGAAGCTTTCTTT.

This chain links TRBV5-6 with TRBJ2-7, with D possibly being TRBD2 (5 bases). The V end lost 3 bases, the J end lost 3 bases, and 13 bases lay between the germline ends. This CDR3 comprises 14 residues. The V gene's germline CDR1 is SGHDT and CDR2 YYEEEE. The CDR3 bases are TGTGCCAGCAGCTCTTTGGACGGGAACTACGAGCAGTACTTC. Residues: CASSSLDGNYEQYF.

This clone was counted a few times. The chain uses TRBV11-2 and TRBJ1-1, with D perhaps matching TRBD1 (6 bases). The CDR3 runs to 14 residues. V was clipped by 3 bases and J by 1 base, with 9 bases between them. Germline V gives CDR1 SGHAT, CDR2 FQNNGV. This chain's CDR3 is CASSFQQGNTEAFF. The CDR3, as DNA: TGTGCCAGCAGCTTCCAACAGGGGAACACTGAAGCTTTCTTT.

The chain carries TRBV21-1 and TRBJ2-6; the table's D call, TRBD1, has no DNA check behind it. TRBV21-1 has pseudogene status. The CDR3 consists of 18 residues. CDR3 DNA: TGTGCCAGCAGCAAAGGCGGACAGGGGGCATCTGGGGCCAACGTCCTGACTTTC. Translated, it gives CASSKGGQGASGANVLTF.

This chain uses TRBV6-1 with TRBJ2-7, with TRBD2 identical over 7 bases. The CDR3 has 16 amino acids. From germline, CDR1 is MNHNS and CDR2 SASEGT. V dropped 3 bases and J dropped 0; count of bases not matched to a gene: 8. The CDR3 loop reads CASSEAVSSGSYEQYF. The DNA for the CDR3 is TGTGCCAGCAGTGAGGCCGTCTCTAGCGGCTCCTACGAGCAGTACTTC.

CDR3 amino acids: CASSTQTGKGEKLFF. In DNA, the CDR3 is TGTGCCAGCAGCACCCAGACAGGGAAGGGCGAAAAACTGTTTTTT. V usage is TRBV7-2 and J usage is TRBJ1-4, with 7 bases lining up with TRBD1. The germline gives CDR1 SGHTA, CDR2 FQGNSA. J lost 8 bases, V lost 5 bases, and 11 bases had no gene match. The CDR3 has 15 residues. Complete variable domain (other parts from reference TRBV7-2 and TRBJ1-4): GAGVSQSPSNKVTEKGKDVELRCDPISGHTALYWYRQSLGQGLEFLIYFQGNSAPDKSGLPSDRFSAERTGGSVSTLTIQRTQQEDSAVYLCASSTQTGKGEKLFFGSGTQLSVL.

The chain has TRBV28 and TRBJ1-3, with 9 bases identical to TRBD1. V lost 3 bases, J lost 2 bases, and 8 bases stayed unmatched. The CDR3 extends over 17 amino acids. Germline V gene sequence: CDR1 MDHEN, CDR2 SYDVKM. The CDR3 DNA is TGTGCCAGCAGTTTCCCGGGACAGGGAAGAGCTGGAAACACCATATATTTT. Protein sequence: CASSFPGQGRAGNTIYF.

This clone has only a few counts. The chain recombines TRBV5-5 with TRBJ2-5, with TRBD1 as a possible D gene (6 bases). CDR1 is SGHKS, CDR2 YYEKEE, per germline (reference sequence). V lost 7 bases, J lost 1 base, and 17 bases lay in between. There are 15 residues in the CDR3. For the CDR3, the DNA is TGTGCCAGCTGCAATTCTGTAGGGGGCCAAGAGACCCAGTACTTC. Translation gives CASCNSVGGQETQYF.

CDR3 in amino acids: CAWSGAGGPLDEQFF. CDR3 DNA: TGTGCCTGGAGTGGGGCGGGGGGGCCGTTGGATGAGCAGTTCTTC. This chain uses TRBV30 with TRBJ2-1; TRBD2 aligns across 9 bases. CDR3 length equals 15 residues. V lost 1 base to trimming and J lost 8 bases; unmatched junction nucleotides: 9. Per the germline V gene, CDR1 is GTSNPN and CDR2 is SVGIG (reference sequence). Looking up the rest from reference TRBV30 and TRBJ2-1 gives the full variable domain: SQTIHQWPATLVQPVGSPLSLECTVEGTSNPNLYWYRQAAGRGLQLLFYSVGIGQISSEVPQNLSASRPQDRQFILSSKKLLLSDSGFYLCAWSGAGGPLDEQFFGPGTRLTVL.

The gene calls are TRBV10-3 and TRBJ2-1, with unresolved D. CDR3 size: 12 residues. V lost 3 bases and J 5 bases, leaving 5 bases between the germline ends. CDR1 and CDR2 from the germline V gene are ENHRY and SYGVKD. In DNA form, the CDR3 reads TGTGCCATCAGTGACACGGACAATGAGCAGTTCTTC. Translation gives CAISDTDNEQFF.

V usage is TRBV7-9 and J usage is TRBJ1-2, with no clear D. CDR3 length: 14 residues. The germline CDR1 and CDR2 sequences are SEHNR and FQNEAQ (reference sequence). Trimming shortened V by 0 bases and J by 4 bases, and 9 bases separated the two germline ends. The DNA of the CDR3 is TGTGCCAGCAGCTTAGCGCACGGGGTCTATGGCTACACCTTC. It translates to CASSLAHGVYGYTF.

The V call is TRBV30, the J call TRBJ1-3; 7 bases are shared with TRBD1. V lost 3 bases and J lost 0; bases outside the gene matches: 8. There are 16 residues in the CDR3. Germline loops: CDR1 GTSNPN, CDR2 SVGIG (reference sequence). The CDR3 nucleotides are TGTGCCTGGAGAGGGCCCGGGACAGTCTCTGGAAACACCATATATTTT. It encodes CAWRGPGTVSGNTIYF.

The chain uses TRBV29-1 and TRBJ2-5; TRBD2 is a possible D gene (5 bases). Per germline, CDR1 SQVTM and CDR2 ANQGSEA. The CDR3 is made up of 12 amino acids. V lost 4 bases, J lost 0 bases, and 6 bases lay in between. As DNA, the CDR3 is TGCAGCGTTGCGGGGTACCAAGAGACCCAGTACTTC. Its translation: CSVAGYQETQYF.